The T cell receptor (beta chain) under discussion was sequenced for a study of blood T cell repertoires in COVID-19. Study information: Symptom resolution, clearance, or two negative PCRs marked donors in Cohort 3 as recovered. Whether acute or convalescent, the COVID-19 samples came from the United States, Italy and Spain. The analysed material was cDNA or gDNA that came from T cells, B-cell-depleted T cells, or PBMCs.

The repertoire was sequenced with immunoSEQ multiplex PCR; TCRdb's copy has only in-frame clones and lacks some. Of more than 200,000 clones listed, around 86% were seen once; the top ten hold 5.5% to 8.5%. CDR1 is SGHNT, CDR2 YENEEA, per germline. V trimming: 5 bases; J trimming: 5 bases; junction bases outside the gene matches: 9. The CDR3 runs 15 residues. The V gene is TRBV11-3, the J gene TRBJ2-5, with TRBD1 matching 9 bases. The source of this sequence is a man aged 25-45 years in a cohort exposed to, infected with or recovered from COVID-19 (not recorded which). The sample taken for sequencing was PBMCs or T cells enriched from blood (not recorded which). The CDR3, as DNA: TGTGCCAGCAGCCCCGGGACAGGGCTTTTGGAGACCCAGTACTTC. Its translation: CASSPGTGLLETQYF. Drawing the rest from reference TRBV11-3 and TRBJ2-5, the complete variable domain is EAGVVQSPRYKIIEKKQPVAFWCNPISGHNTLYWYLQNLGQGPELLIRYENEEAVDDSQLPKDRFSAERLKGVDSTLKIQPAELGDSAVYLCASSPGTGLLETQYFGPGTRLLVL.